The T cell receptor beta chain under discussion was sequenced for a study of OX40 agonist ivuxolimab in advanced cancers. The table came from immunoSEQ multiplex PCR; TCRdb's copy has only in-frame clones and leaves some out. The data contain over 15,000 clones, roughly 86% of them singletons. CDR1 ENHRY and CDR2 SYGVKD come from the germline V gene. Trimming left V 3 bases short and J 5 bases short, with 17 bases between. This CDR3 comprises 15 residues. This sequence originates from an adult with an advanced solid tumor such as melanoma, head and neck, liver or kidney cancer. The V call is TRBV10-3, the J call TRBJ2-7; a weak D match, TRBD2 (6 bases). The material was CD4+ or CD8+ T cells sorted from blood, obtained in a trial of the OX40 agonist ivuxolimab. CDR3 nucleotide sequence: TGTGCCATCAGTGATGCGGGAATGGGGGTAGACGAGCAGTACTTC. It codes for CAISDAGMGVDEQYF.